A single sample gave rise to the 13 T cell receptor beta chains below, sequenced in a study of monozygotic twins with cystic fibrosis. Profiled with immunoSEQ multiplex PCR; TCRdb holds only in-frame clones, not every one. Of around 33,000 clones in the sample, nearly 85% were seen once. Sequencing used blood. These receptors all stem from a girl aged 2 to 9 with cystic fibrosis.

The CDR3 region is CASSEGHNEQFF. The CDR3 DNA sequence: TGTGCCAGCAGTGAAGGACACAATGAGCAGTTCTTC. This chain uses TRBV2 with TRBJ2-1; no firm D call. V lost 1 base and J lost 5, with 3 bases in between. CDR3 length: 12 amino acids. CDR1 is SNHLY, CDR2 FYNNEI, per germline.

This rearrangement joins TRBV2 to TRBJ2-3; TRBD2 agrees at 15 bases. The CDR3 covers 17 residues. The germline CDR1 and CDR2 sequences are SNHLY and FYNNEI. J lost 5 bases, V lost 10 bases, and 13 bases had no gene match. The CDR3 here is CANLGTSGGPGVDTQYF. DNA for the CDR3: TGTGCCAACCTCGGGACTAGCGGGGGGCCTGGGGTAGATACGCAGTATTTT.

Notes on this clone: The sample has other DNA sequences that encode this CDR3 too. The CDR3 nucleotides read TGCAGTGCTAGAGATGGAGAGCAGTACTTC. It specifies CSARDGEQYF. J is TRBJ2-7 and V is TRBV20-1; no clear D gene. V dropped 0 bases and J dropped 7 bases, with 4 bases sitting between them. This CDR3 is built from 10 residues. In germline, CDR1 is DFQATT, CDR2 SNEGSKA (reference sequence).

This rearrangement joins TRBV2 to TRBJ1-1, with D perhaps matching TRBD1 (5 bases). This CDR3 contains 17 residues. Per germline, CDR1 SNHLY and CDR2 FYNNEI. V was pared by 5 bases and J by 0 bases, with 19 bases between. CDR3 loop: CASSTRANHLLNTEAFF. CDR3 in DNA: TGTGCCAGCAGTACCAGGGCAAACCATCTTTTGAACACTGAAGCTTTCTTT.

The chain uses TRBV15 and TRBJ1-6; 9 nucleotides align to TRBD1. This CDR3 has 18 amino acids. From germline, CDR1 is LNHNV and CDR2 YYDKDF (reference sequence). J gave up 0 bases and V 3 bases, and 6 bases lay outside the gene matches. CDR3 DNA: TGTGCCACCAGCAGTCGGACAGGGGCCCGCTCCTATAATTCACCCCTCCACTTT. Translating gives CATSSRTGARSYNSPLHF.

This clone was seen only a few times. The rearrangement joins TRBV6-4 to TRBJ2-3, with 10 bases lining up with TRBD1. The CDR3 is made up of 14 amino acids. The V gene end was trimmed by 3 bases and the J gene end by 4 bases; junction bases not matched to a gene: 1. From germline, CDR1 is MRHNA and CDR2 SNTAGT. DNA of the CDR3: TGTGCCAGCAGTGATGGGACAGGGGCAGATACGCAGTATTTT. It specifies CASSDGTGADTQYF.

J is TRBJ2-7 and V is TRBV9; D remains ambiguous. CDR3 length: 12 amino acids. Germline loops: CDR1 SGDLS, CDR2 YYNGEE. V dropped 7 bases and J dropped 2 bases, with 10 bases sitting between them. CDR3 nucleotides: TGTGCCAGCGGAGCAGGACCCTACGAGCAGTACTTC. Protein product: CASGAGPYEQYF.

The chain carries TRBV18 and TRBJ1-3; D is possibly TRBD1 (6 bases). With 3 bases removed from V and 2 bases from J, the gap between germline ends came to 11 bases. The germline CDR1 and CDR2 sequences are KGHSH and LQKENI. CDR3 length: 15 residues. The CDR3 coding sequence is TGTGCCAGCTCACCGGGGGCTTATGCTGGAAACACCATATATTTT. Amino acid sequence: CASSPGAYAGNTIYF.

The chain links TRBV5-6 to TRBJ1-2, with TRBD1 as a possible D gene (5 bases). Trimming removed 2 bases at V and 6 bases at J, with 11 bases between. CDR1 SGHDT and CDR2 YYEEEE come from the germline V gene. There are 13 residues in the CDR3. Here the CDR3 reads CASSFPQGDGYTF. In nucleotides, the CDR3 is TGTGCCAGCAGCTTCCCCCAGGGTGATGGCTACACCTTC.

The chain employs TRBV7-8 and TRBJ1-5; D is uncertain. This CDR3 spans 15 amino acids. Germline loops: CDR1 SGHVS, CDR2 FQNEAQ. V lost 0 bases and J lost 3, with 9 bases in between. CDR3 sequence: CASSLAPGINQPQHF. The CDR3 coding sequence is TGTGCCAGCAGCTTAGCCCCAGGAATCAATCAGCCCCAGCATTTT.

In its sample, this clone was seen a few times. The chain employs TRBV7-2 and TRBJ1-4, with a weak D call TRBD1 (6 bases). Germline V gene data show CDR1 as SGHTA and CDR2 as FQGNSA. This CDR3 contains 16 residues. V lost 5 bases to trimming and J lost 8 bases, with 21 bases between them. CDR3 sequence (DNA): TGTGCCAGCAGCGAACGTAGGACAGCAACGGAGGAAAAACTGTTTTTT. This sequence encodes CASSERRTATEEKLFF. Variable domain in full (rest from reference TRBV7-2 and TRBJ1-4): GAGVSQSPSNKVTEKGKDVELRCDPISGHTALYWYRQSLGQGLEFLIYFQGNSAPDKSGLPSDRFSAERTGGSVSTLTIQRTQQEDSAVYLCASSERRTATEEKLFFGSGTQLSVL.

The gene calls are TRBV5-1 and TRBJ2-2; TRBD1 matches at 11 bases. CDR1 is SGHRS and CDR2 is YFSETQ in the germline V gene. The V and J ends lost 1 base and 6 bases, in that order; junction bases with no gene match: 5. CDR3 size: 16 residues. The CDR3: CASSLLGQGGPGELFF. CDR3 in DNA: TGCGCCAGCAGCTTGCTGGGACAGGGGGGACCCGGGGAGCTGTTTTTT.

This clone has more than one count but fewer than ten. The rearrangement joins TRBV6-5 to TRBJ1-6; D unresolved. Germline values: CDR1 MNHEY, CDR2 SVGAGI. The ends were cut back, 2 bases at V and 4 bases at J, with 3 bases in the middle. This CDR3 is built from 13 residues. The CDR3 region is CASSYVYNSPLHF. The CDR3, as DNA: TGTGCCAGCAGTTACGTATATAATTCACCCCTCCACTTT.